Listed here are 32 T cell receptor beta chains from one sample, sequenced in a study of diagnostic markers for celiac disease. TCRdb processed the reads again and assigns one entry to each CDR3 protein, with no DNA. The listing contains about 7,500 distinct CDR3 sequences. Input material: either unsorted cells or a sorted T cell fraction (not recorded which). The receptor source for this set is a human donor. This table probably holds off-target reads from a library built for another chain.

The genes are TRBV7-2 and TRBJ1-1. In germline, CDR1 is SGHTA, CDR2 FQGNSA. The CDR3 is 13 residues long. This CDR3 reads CASSLTENTEAFF. Full variable domain (rest looked up from reference TRBV7-2 and TRBJ1-1): GAGVSQSPSNKVTEKGKDVELRCDPISGHTALYWYRQSLGQGLEFLIYFQGNSAPDKSGLPSDRFSAERTGGSVSTLTIQRTQQEDSAVYLCASSLTENTEAFFGQGTRLTVV.

This clonotype counts as large by frequency. The CDR3 protein is CSASHSGRLDTQYF. The chain is built from TRBV20-1 and TRBJ2-3; without DNA, the TCRdb call of TRBD2 cannot be checked. Looked up from germline, CDR1 is DFQATT and CDR2 is SNEGSKA (reference sequence). This CDR3 contains 14 residues.

V and J are TRBV7-2 and TRBJ2-5; TCRdb outputs TRBD2, but without DNA this stays unchecked. The CDR3 has 14 residues. Germline assignment: CDR1 SGHTA and CDR2 FQGNSA. The CDR3 region is CASSLGGAEGTQYF.

This sequence joins TRBV2 and TRBJ1-4; TCRdb returns TRBD1, unconfirmable since there is no DNA. CDR1 and CDR2 from the germline V gene are SNHLY and FYNNEI. The CDR3 spans 12 residues. This chain's CDR3 is CASTGQGEKLFF.

According to its frequency, this clonotype is medium-sized. The J gene is TRBJ2-5, the V gene TRBV6-5; the TCRdb D gene call, TRBD2, has no DNA to confirm it. The CDR3 totals 17 residues. Germline CDR1 and CDR2: MNHEY and SVGAGI. CDR3 residues: CASSYPLLTGLGETQYF.

The J gene is TRBJ1-2, the V gene TRBV6-6; TCRdb's D call, TRBD1, is unchecked because there is no DNA. The CDR3 covers 15 residues. Germline assignment: CDR1 MNHNY and CDR2 SVGAGI (reference sequence). CDR3 amino acids: CASSYSRDSPYGYTF.

The CDR3 protein is CSAREGQNYGYTF. V gene TRBV20-1 combines with J gene TRBJ1-2; the TCRdb call, TRBD1, lacks DNA for checking. This CDR3 has 13 residues. Germline V CDR1 and CDR2: DFQATT, SNEGSKA (reference sequence).

The CDR3 region is CATSRRLARTDTQYF. The rearrangement links TRBV15 to TRBJ2-3; absent DNA, TCRdb's TRBD2 call cannot be checked. Per germline, CDR1 LNHNV and CDR2 YYDKDF (reference sequence). This CDR3 is 15 amino acids long.

The chain has TRBV2 and TRBJ2-5; TCRdb's D call, TRBD2, is unchecked because there is no DNA. This CDR3 has 16 amino acids. Germline-derived CDR1 and CDR2 are SNHLY and FYNNEI. The CDR3 sequence is CASSSIPGTSSETQYF.

The chain couples TRBV7-2 to TRBJ2-3; the TCRdb D gene call, TRBD2, has no DNA to confirm it. The CDR3 consists of 12 residues. Germline V gives CDR1 SGHTA, CDR2 FQGNSA. This chain's CDR3 is CASSSWEGTQYF.

The rearrangement links TRBV27 to TRBJ1-6; TCRdb indicates TRBD1, and absent DNA this call remains unverified. This CDR3 is built from 14 residues. The germline V gene has CDR1 MNHEY and CDR2 SMNVEV (reference sequence). This CDR3 is CASSLAGYDSPLHF.

The chain is built from TRBV2 and TRBJ1-1; the D call from TCRdb, TRBD1, cannot be confirmed without DNA. The CDR3 consists of 12 residues. Germline CDR1 and CDR2: SNHLY and FYNNEI. CDR3 protein: CATTDQGTEAFF. The variable domain in full, with the rest retrieved from reference TRBV2 and TRBJ1-1, is EPEVTQTPSHQVTQMGQEVILRCVPISNHLYFYWYRQILGQKVEFLVSFYNNEISEKSEIFDDQFSVERPDGSNFTLKIRSTKLEDSAMYFCATTDQGTEAFFGQGTRLTVV.

The gene calls are TRBV2 and TRBJ2-7. CDR1 and CDR2 (germline): SNHLY, FYNNEI. The CDR3 totals 14 residues. The CDR3 sequence is CASVVGISSYEQYF. The full variable domain, its missing parts supplied by reference TRBV2 and TRBJ2-7, is EPEVTQTPSHQVTQMGQEVILRCVPISNHLYFYWYRQILGQKVEFLVSFYNNEISEKSEIFDDQFSVERPDGSNFTLKIRSTKLEDSAMYFCASVVGISSYEQYFGPGTRLTVT.

The chain uses TRBV7-8 and TRBJ2-5. CDR3 length: 13 residues. Germline assignment: CDR1 SGHVS and CDR2 FQNEAQ. CDR3 in amino acids: CASSQTVQETQYF.

Considering frequency, this clonotype is medium-sized. The chain is built from TRBV20-1 and TRBJ2-3; TCRdb proposes TRBD2, but this gene call is untestable without DNA. The length of the CDR3 is 17 residues. Germline CDR1 DFQATT, CDR2 SNEGSKA (reference sequence). The chain's CDR3 is CSARDLGTSGIQDTQYF.

The J gene is TRBJ1-2, the V gene TRBV28; the TCRdb call, TRBD1, lacks DNA for checking. The CDR3 runs to 14 residues. Germline CDR1 and CDR2: MDHEN and SYDVKM. CDR3 loop: CASSSDRVGWGYTF.

This clonotype counts as medium-sized by frequency. The chain recombines TRBV6-2 or TRBV6-3 with TRBJ1-5; TCRdb lists TRBD1, though no DNA is available to test this call. Germline V gene data show CDR1 as MNHEY and CDR2 as SVGEGT. This CDR3 is 16 amino acids long. CDR3 residues: CASSTHGTGTHQPQHF.

The chain recombines TRBV9 with TRBJ1-2; TCRdb selects TRBD1, and the lack of DNA leaves this call unchecked. The CDR3 runs to 13 residues. Germline CDR1 reads SGDLS; CDR2 reads YYNGEE. CDR3 in amino acids: CASSGRQGVVLTF.

The chain uses TRBV20-1 and TRBJ1-1. Per germline, CDR1 DFQATT and CDR2 SNEGSKA (reference sequence). The CDR3 runs to 13 residues. CDR3 sequence reads: CSARVSLNTEAFF.

This clonotype ranks as medium-sized in terms of frequency. The V call is TRBV3-1, the J call TRBJ1-6. Looked up from germline, CDR1 is LGHDT and CDR2 is YNNKEL (reference sequence). The CDR3 is 16 residues long. CDR3 in amino acids: CASSQDLARYNSPLHF.

V usage is TRBV5-1 and J usage is TRBJ2-3; TCRdb selects TRBD2, and the lack of DNA leaves this call unchecked. The CDR3 spans 16 residues. Looked up from germline, CDR1 is SGHRS and CDR2 is YFSETQ. CDR3 loop: CASSSIAGAGTDTQYF.

The chain joins TRBV10-3 to TRBJ1-3. The CDR3 extends over 17 amino acids. The germline gives CDR1 ENHRY, CDR2 SYGVKD. The CDR3 loop is CAISESVHRSSGNTIYF.

The V gene is TRBV28, the J gene TRBJ1-5. This CDR3 comprises 17 residues. Germline CDR1 MDHEN, CDR2 SYDVKM. CDR3 residues: CASREDSGGGSNQPQHF.

The chain links TRBV6-2 or TRBV6-3 to TRBJ1-6; with no DNA, the TCRdb D assignment of TRBD1 cannot be verified. Looked up from germline, CDR1 is MNHEY and CDR2 is SVGEGT. The CDR3 length is 17 residues. CDR3 sequence: CASSYAIWTGRDSPLHF.

Judged by frequency, this clonotype is medium-sized. This chain joins TRBV20-1 and TRBJ1-5. Germline V gene lookup returns CDR1 DFQATT and CDR2 SNEGSKA (reference sequence). CDR3 length: 16 residues. The CDR3 loop reads CSARDGSRGGNQPQHF.

CDR3 protein: CASSSALDEQFF. This chain joins TRBV6-6 and TRBJ2-1. The CDR3 loop spans 12 amino acids. Per germline, CDR1 MNHNY and CDR2 SVGAGI (reference sequence).

By frequency, this clonotype is medium-sized. The chain employs TRBV3-1 and TRBJ1-6. The germline gives CDR1 LGHDT, CDR2 YNNKEL (reference sequence). The CDR3 spans 11 residues. The CDR3 is CASSGNSPLHF.

This rearrangement joins TRBV19 to TRBJ1-5; TCRdb's D call of TRBD1 is untestable without DNA. This CDR3 comprises 16 residues. Per the germline V gene, CDR1 is LNHDA and CDR2 is SQIVND (reference sequence). CDR3 loop: CASSIPHGSGDQPQHF.

This clonotype is called medium-sized based on its frequency. The rearrangement uses TRBV29-1 and TRBJ2-5; with no DNA, the TCRdb D assignment of TRBD2 cannot be verified. This CDR3 spans 18 amino acids. Germline values: CDR1 SQVTM, CDR2 ANQGSEA. Here the CDR3 reads CSVEDSVESGGSGETQYF. Supplemented by reference TRBV29-1 and TRBJ2-5, the full variable domain reads SAVISQKPSRDICQRGTSLTIQCQVDSQVTMMFWYRQQPGQSLTLIATANQGSEATYESGFVIDKFPISRPNLTFSTLTVSNMSPEDSSIYLCSVEDSVESGGSGETQYFGPGTRLLVL.

The chain combines TRBV28 with TRBJ1-1; TCRdb selects TRBD1, and the lack of DNA leaves this call unchecked. Germline V lookup: CDR1 MDHEN, CDR2 SYDVKM. The CDR3 sequence is 15 residues long. CDR3 residues: CASSYRGFANTEAFF.

The chain joins TRBV5-1 to TRBJ2-1; TCRdb gives TRBD2 as the D gene, but with no DNA this cannot be confirmed. The CDR3 is made up of 17 amino acids. The germline CDR1 and CDR2 sequences are SGHRS and YFSETQ. The CDR3 is CATKRGLAGEIDNEQFF.

The chain links TRBV2 to TRBJ1-1; TCRdb returns TRBD1, unconfirmable since there is no DNA. The germline V gene encodes CDR1 SNHLY and CDR2 FYNNEI. The CDR3 loop spans 20 amino acids. The CDR3 loop is CASRFPVKPDRGLFNTEAFF. The full variable domain, with the rest looked up from reference TRBV2 and TRBJ1-1, is EPEVTQTPSHQVTQMGQEVILRCVPISNHLYFYWYRQILGQKVEFLVSFYNNEISEKSEIFDDQFSVERPDGSNFTLKIRSTKLEDSAMYFCASRFPVKPDRGLFNTEAFFGQGTRLTVV.